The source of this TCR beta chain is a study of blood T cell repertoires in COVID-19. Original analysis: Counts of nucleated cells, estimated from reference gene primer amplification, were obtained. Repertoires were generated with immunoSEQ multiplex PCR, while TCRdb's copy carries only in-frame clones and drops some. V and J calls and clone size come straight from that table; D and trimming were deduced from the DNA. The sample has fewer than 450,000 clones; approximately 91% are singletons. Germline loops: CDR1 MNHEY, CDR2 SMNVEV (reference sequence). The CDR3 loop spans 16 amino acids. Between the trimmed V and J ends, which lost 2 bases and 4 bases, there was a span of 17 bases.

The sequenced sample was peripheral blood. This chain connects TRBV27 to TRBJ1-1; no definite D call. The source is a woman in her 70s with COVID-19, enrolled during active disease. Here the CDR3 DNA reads TGTGCCAGCAGTTTAAATCTCCGGGAAGTCAGCACTGAAGCTTTCTTT. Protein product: CASSLNLREVSTEAFF.